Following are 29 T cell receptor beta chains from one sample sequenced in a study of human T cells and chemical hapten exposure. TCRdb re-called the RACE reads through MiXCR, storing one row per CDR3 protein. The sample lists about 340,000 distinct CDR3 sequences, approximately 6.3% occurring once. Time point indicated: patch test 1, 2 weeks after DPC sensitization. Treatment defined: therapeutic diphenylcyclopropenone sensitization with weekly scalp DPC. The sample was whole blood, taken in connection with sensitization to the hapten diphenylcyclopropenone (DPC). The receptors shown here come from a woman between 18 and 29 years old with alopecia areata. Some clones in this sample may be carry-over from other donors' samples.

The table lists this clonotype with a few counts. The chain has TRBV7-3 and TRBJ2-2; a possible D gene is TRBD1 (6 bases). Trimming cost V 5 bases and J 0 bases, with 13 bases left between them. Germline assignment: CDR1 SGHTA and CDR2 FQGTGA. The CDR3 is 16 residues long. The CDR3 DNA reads TGTGCCAGCAGCCCGCTAGGGGGATCGAACACCGGGGAGCTGTTTTTT. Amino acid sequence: CASSPLGGSNTGELFF.

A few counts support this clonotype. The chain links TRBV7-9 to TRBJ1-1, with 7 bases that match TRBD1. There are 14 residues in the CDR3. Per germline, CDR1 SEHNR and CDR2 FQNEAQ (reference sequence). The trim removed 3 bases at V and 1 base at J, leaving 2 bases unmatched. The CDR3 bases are TGTGCCAGCAGCTTGAGGGACAGGAACACTGAAGCTTTCTTT. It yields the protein CASSLRDRNTEAFF.

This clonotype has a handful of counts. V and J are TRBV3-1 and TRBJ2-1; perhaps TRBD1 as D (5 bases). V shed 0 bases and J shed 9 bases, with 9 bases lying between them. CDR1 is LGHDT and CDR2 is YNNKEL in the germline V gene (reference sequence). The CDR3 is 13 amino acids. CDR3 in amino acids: CASSQDLGAEQFF. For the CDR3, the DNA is TGTGCCAGCAGCCAAGATCTAGGGGCTGAGCAGTTCTTC.

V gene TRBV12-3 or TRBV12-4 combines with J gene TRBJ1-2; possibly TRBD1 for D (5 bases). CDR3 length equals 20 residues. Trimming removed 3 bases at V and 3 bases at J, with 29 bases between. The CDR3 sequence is CASSLFPKTPASGVHYGYTF. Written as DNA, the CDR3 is TGTGCCAGCAGTTTGTTCCCCAAAACACCTGCGTCGGGGGTGCACTATGGCTACACCTTC.

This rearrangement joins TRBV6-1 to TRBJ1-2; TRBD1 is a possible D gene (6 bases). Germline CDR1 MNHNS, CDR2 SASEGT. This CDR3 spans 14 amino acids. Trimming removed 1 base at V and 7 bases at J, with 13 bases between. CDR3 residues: CASSEEQGPIGYTF. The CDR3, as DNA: TGTGCCAGCAGTGAAGAACAGGGCCCCATTGGCTACACCTTC.

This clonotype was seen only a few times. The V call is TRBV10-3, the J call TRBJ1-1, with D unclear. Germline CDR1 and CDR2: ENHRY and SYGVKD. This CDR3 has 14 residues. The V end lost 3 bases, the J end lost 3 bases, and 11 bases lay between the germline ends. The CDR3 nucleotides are TGTGCCATCAGTGACAGGAAAGGTGACACTGAAGCTTTCTTT. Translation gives CAISDRKGDTEAFF.

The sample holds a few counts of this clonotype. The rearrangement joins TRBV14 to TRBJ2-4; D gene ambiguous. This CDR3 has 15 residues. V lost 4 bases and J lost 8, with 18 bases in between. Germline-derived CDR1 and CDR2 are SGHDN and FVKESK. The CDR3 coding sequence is TGTGCCAGCAGCCGTGACGGACCCTTGGGGTACATTCAGTACTTC. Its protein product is CASSRDGPLGYIQYF. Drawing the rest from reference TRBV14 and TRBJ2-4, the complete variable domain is EAGVTQFPSHSVIEKGQTVTLRCDPISGHDNLYWYRRVMGKEIKFLLHFVKESKQDESGMPNNRFLAERTGGTYSTLKVQPAELEDSGVYFCASSRDGPLGYIQYFGAGTRLSVL.

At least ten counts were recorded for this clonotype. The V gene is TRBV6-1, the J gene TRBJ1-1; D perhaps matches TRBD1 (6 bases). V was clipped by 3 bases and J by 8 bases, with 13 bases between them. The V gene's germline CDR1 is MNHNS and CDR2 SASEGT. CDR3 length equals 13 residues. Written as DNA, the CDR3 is TGTGCCAGCAGTGATGACAGGTTGGGGGAAGCTTTCTTT. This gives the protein CASSDDRLGEAFF.

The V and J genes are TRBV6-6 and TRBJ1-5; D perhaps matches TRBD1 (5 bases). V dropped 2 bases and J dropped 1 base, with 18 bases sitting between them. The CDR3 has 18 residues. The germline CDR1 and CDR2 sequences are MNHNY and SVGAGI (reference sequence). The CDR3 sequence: CASSYVRYGTVSNQPQHF. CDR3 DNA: TGTGCCAGCAGTTACGTCAGGTACGGGACTGTCAGCAATCAGCCCCAGCATTTT.

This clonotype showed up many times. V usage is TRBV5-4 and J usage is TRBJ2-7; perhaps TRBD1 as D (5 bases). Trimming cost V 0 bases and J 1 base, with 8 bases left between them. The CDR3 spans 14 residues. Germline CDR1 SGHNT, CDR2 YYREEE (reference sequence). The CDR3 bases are TGTGCCAGCAGCTTGGCGTCAGGGTCCTACGAGCAGTACTTC. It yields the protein CASSLASGSYEQYF.

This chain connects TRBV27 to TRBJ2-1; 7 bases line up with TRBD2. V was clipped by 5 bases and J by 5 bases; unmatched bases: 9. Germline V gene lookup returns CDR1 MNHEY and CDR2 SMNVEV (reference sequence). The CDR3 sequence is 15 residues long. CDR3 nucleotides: TGTGCCAGCAGTAGCGGACTAGTTATGGACAATGAGCAGTTCTTC. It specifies CASSSGLVMDNEQFF.

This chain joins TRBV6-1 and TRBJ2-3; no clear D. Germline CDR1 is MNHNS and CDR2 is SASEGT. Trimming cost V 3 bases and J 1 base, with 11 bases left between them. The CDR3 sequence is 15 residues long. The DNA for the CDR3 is TGTGCCAGCAGTGACGGGCTGGAAGGCACAGATACGCAGTATTTT. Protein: CASSDGLEGTDTQYF.

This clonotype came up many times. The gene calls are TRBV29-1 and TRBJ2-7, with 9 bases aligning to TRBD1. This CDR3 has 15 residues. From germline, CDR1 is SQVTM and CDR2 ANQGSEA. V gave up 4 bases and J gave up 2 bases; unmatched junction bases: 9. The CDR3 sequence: CSVAKTGGSPYEQYF. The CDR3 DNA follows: TGCAGCGTTGCGAAGACAGGGGGATCGCCCTACGAGCAGTACTTC.

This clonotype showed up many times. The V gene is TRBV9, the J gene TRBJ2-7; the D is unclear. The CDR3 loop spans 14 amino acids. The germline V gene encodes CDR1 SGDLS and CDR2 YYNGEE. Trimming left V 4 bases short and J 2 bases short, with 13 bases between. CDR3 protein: CASSLLDRAYEQYF. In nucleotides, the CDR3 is TGTGCCAGCAGCCTCCTAGATAGGGCCTACGAGCAGTACTTC. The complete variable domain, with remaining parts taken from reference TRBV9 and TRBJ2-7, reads DSGVTQTPKHLITATGQRVTLRCSPRSGDLSVYWYQQSLDQGLQFLIQYYNGEERAKGNILERFSAQQFPDLHSELNLSSLELGDSALYFCASSLLDRAYEQYFGPGTRLTVT.

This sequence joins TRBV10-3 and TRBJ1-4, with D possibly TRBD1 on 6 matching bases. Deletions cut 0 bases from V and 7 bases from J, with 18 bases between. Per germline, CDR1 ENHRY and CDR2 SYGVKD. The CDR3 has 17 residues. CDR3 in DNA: TGTGCCATCAGTGAGTCGGGCAGGGGATCATCGGGTGAAAAACTGTTTTTT. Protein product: CAISESGRGSSGEKLFF.

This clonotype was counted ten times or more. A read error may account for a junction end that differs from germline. For the CDR3, the DNA is TGTGCCAGCAGATTAGCGGGGGGCCGGGCAGATACGCAGTATTTT. Translated, it gives CASRLAGGRADTQYF. V gene TRBV7-2 combines with J gene TRBJ2-3; 10 bases match TRBD2. This CDR3 has 15 residues. Germline CDR1 and CDR2: SGHTA and FQGNSA.

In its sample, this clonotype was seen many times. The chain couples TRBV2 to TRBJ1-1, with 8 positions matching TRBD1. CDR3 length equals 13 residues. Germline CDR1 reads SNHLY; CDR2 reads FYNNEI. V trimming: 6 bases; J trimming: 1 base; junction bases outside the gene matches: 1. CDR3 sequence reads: CASRGTGNTEAFF. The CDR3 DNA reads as TGTGCCAGCAGAGGGACAGGGAACACTGAAGCTTTCTTT. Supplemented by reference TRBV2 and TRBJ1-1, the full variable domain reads EPEVTQTPSHQVTQMGQEVILRCVPISNHLYFYWYRQILGQKVEFLVSFYNNEISEKSEIFDDQFSVERPDGSNFTLKIRSTKLEDSAMYFCASRGTGNTEAFFGQGTRLTVV.

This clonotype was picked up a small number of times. DNA for the CDR3: TGTGCCAGCAGGAGAGAAGAGACCCAGTACTTC. Amino acid sequence: CASRREETQYF. J is TRBJ2-5 and V is TRBV2; D uncertain. V lost 6 bases, J lost 3 bases, and 5 bases lay in between. The germline CDR1 and CDR2 sequences are SNHLY and FYNNEI. The CDR3 runs 11 residues.

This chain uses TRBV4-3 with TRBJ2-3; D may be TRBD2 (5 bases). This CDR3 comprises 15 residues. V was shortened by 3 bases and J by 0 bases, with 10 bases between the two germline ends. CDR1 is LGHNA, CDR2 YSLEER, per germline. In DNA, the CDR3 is TGCGCCAGCAGCCAGGGGAGCTTAAGCACAGATACGCAGTATTTT. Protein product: CASSQGSLSTDTQYF.

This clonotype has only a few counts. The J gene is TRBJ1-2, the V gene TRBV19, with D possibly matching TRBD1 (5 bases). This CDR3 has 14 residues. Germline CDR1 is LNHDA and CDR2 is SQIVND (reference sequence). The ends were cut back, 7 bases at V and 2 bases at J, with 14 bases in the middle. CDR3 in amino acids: CASNRTPGNYGYTF. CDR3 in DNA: TGTGCCAGTAACAGGACACCAGGGAACTATGGCTACACCTTC.

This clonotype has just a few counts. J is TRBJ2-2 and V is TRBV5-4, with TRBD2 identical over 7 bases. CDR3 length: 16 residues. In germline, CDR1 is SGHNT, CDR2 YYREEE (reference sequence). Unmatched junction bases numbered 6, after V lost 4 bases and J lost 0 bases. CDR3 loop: CASSMRAGSNTGELFF. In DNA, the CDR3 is TGTGCCAGCAGCATGAGAGCGGGGTCGAACACCGGGGAGCTGTTTTTT.

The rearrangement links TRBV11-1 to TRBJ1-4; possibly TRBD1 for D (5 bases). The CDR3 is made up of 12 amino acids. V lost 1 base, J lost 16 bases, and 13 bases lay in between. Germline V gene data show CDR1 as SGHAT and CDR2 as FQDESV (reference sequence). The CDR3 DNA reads TGTGCCAGCAGCTTAGGAACCGGGACGGCGTTTTTT. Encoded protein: CASSLGTGTAFF.

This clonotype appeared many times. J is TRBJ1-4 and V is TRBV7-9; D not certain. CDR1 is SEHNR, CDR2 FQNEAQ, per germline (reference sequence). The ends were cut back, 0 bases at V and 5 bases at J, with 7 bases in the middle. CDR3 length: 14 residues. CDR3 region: CASSLAQGNEKLFF. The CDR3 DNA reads TGTGCCAGCAGCTTAGCGCAAGGGAATGAAAAACTGTTTTTT. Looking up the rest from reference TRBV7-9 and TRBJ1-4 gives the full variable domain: DTGVSQNPRHKITKRGQNVTFRCDPISEHNRLYWYRQTLGQGPEFLTYFQNEAQLEKSRLLSDRFSAERPKGSFSTLEIQRTEQGDSAMYLCASSLAQGNEKLFFGSGTQLSVL.

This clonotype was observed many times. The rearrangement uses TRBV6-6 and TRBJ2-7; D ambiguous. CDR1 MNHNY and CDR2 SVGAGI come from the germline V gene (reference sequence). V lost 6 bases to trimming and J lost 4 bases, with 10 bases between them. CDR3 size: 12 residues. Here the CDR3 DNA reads TGTGCCAGCAGGGGTAATCAGTACGAGCAGTACTTC. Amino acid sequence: CASRGNQYEQYF.

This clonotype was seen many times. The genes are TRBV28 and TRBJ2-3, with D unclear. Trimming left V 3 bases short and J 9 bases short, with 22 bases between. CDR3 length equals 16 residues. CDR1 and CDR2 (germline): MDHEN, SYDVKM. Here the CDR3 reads CASSFSRIGEKRTQYF. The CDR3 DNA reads TGTGCCAGCAGTTTTTCCCGAATTGGCGAGAAACGAACGCAGTATTTT.

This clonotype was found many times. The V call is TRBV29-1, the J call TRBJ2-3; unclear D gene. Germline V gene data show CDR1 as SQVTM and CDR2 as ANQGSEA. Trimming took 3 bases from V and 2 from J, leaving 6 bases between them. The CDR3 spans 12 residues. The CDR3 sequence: CSVDGNTDTQYF. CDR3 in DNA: TGCAGCGTTGATGGGAACACAGATACGCAGTATTTT.

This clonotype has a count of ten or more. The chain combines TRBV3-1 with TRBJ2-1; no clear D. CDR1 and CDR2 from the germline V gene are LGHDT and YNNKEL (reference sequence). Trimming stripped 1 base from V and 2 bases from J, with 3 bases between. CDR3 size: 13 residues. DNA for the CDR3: TGTGCCAGCAGCCAAGTTGCCTACAATGAGCAGTTCTTC. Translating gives CASSQVAYNEQFF.

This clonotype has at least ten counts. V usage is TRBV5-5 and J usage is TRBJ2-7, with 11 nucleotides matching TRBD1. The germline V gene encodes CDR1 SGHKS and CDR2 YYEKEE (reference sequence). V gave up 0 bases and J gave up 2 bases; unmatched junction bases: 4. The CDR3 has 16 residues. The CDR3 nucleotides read TGTGCCAGCAGCTTGGGAGGACAGGGGGCCCCCTACGAGCAGTACTTC. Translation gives CASSLGGQGAPYEQYF.

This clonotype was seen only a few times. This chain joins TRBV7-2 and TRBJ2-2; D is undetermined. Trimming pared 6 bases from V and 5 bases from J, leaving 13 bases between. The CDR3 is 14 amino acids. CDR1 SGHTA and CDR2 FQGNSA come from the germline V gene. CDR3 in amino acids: CASRQKPLTGELFF. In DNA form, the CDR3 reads TGTGCCAGCAGACAGAAGCCACTGACCGGGGAGCTGTTTTTT.